These T cell receptor beta chains were read from a single sample in a study of shared clonotypes between healthy human individuals. The repertoire was sequenced with immunoSEQ multiplex PCR; TCRdb's copy has only in-frame clones and lacks some. The data show 2 million to 2.5 million clones, approximately 95% seen once. Sequenced input: naive CD4+ T cells from PBMCs. These receptors all come from a man younger than 30 in good health. Some clones in this sample may be carry-over from other donors' samples. Each CDR3 is given with its conserved first and last residue. D genes are given only for firm matches. Some rows mark clone size as missing; the rest say once, few, many or name a class of expanded clone.

V,size,J,length,D,DNA,CDR3
TRBV28,-,TRBJ1-2,12,-,TGTGCCAGCCGGGGCGCCGGAGACGGCTACACCTTC,CASRGAGDGYTF
TRBV27,-,TRBJ2-3,22,-,TGTGCCAGCAGTTTATACCCCCCGAGGGCAGTCCCTCAATCGGGGGTCACAGATACGCAGTATTTT,CASSLYPPRAVPQSGVTDTQYF
TRBV18,-,TRBJ1-3,13,-,TGTGCCAGCTCACCGGAGCACAGTTCCACCATATATTTT,CASSPEHSSTIYF
TRBV7-3,-,TRBJ2-3,18,TRBD2,TGTGCCAGCAGCTTAAAGGTTCTAGCGGGAGGATCCACAGATACGCAGTATTTT,CASSLKVLAGGSTDTQYF
TRBV9,-,TRBJ2-2,16,-,TGTGCCAGCAGCCATGGGGATTTACGGGGGACCGGGGAGCTGTTTTTT,CASSHGDLRGTGELFF
TRBV5-1,few,TRBJ1-1,13,-,TGCGCCAGCAGTTTGAGGGGGAACACTGAAGCTTTCTTT,CASSLRGNTEAFF
TRBV5-1,-,TRBJ2-5,13,-,TGCGCCAGCAGCTTGACTGTTATGGAGACCCAGTACTTC,CASSLTVMETQYF
TRBV7-9,-,TRBJ1-2,14,TRBD1,TGTGCCAGCAGCTTAAATCAGGGGGCTGAGGGCTACACCTTC,CASSLNQGAEGYTF
TRBV5-1,-,TRBJ2-7,15,-,TGCGCCAGCAGCGCCCGGGCAGTCGCCTCCTACGAGCAGTACTTC,CASSARAVASYEQYF
TRBV10-3,-,TRBJ2-1,14,-,TGTGCCATCAGTGAGTTAGCCTCCTACAATGAGCAGTTCTTC,CAISELASYNEQFF
TRBV6-6,-,TRBJ2-5,15,-,TGTGCCAGCAGTTACACATCACCGGACGGAGAGACCCAGTACTTC,CASSYTSPDGETQYF
TRBV7-2,once,TRBJ2-2,11,-,TGTGCCAGCGGGGACACCGGGGAGCTGTTTTTT,CASGDTGELFF
TRBV28,-,TRBJ1-3,15,-,TGTGCCAGCAGTCCATTCTCAGGTTTCGGAAACACCATATATTTT,CASSPFSGFGNTIYF
TRBV5-1,-,TRBJ2-1,15,TRBD2,TGCGCCAGCAGTCCCAGCGGGAGTGAGAAGAGTGAGCAGTTCTTC,CASSPSGSEKSEQFF
TRBV28,once,TRBJ1-5,12,-,TGTGCCAGTAGCGGGGGAGGGGAGCCCCAGCATTTT,CASSGGGEPQHF
TRBV19,-,TRBJ2-2,15,TRBD1,TGTGCCAGTAGGGGCGGGACAGGGACAATCGGGGAGCTGTTTTTT,CASRGGTGTIGELFF
TRBV10-3,-,TRBJ1-1,13,-,TGTGCCATCAGACCGAAGGCGGACACTGAAGCTTTCTTT,CAIRPKADTEAFF
TRBV6-1,-,TRBJ1-5,15,-,TGTGCCAGCAGTGAAGGGGTGGCGAGCAATCAGCCCCAGCATTTT,CASSEGVASNQPQHF
TRBV5-1,-,TRBJ2-7,11,-,TGCGCCAGCAGCTCCGCGGGCGAGCAGTACTTC,CASSSAGEQYF
TRBV7-2,-,TRBJ1-1,13,-,TGTGCCAGCAGCTTGATTTGGAACACTGAAGCTTTCTTT,CASSLIWNTEAFF
TRBV30,-,TRBJ1-1,12,-,TGTGCCTGGAGTAGGGGTGGATCTGAAGCTTTCTTT,CAWSRGGSEAFF
TRBV19,-,TRBJ1-5,14,TRBD1,TGTGCCAGTAGGAGCAGGGGGCTAAATCAGCCCCAGCATTTT,CASRSRGLNQPQHF
TRBV10-3,-,TRBJ1-2,14,-,TGTGCCATCAGTGAATACGGGACTCAGGATGGCTACACCTTC,CAISEYGTQDGYTF